This TCR beta chain stems from a study of shared clonotypes between healthy human individuals. Profiling relied on immunoSEQ multiplex PCR, and the TCRdb table lists in-frame clones only, not all of them. The table shows 560,000 or so clones, with about 96% occurring only once. CDR3 length: 15 residues. Germline V lookup: CDR1 SGHVS, CDR2 FNYEAQ. Between the trimmed V and J ends, which lost 2 bases and 2 bases, there was a span of 13 bases. In the naive CD8 group, cells lacked CD45RO and were positively selected for CCR7, so terminally differentiated effector memory CD45RA+ cells were left out. This TCR derives from a woman in her twenties or thirties in good health. The chain is built from TRBV7-6 and TRBJ2-7; D perhaps matches TRBD2 (6 bases). Sequencing was performed on naive CD8+ T cells sorted from blood. CDR3 residues: CASSLMRGEAYEQYF. The CDR3 bases are TGTGCCAGCAGCTTAATGCGGGGAGAGGCCTACGAGCAGTACTTC.